The 23 T cell receptor beta chains presented below share a single source sample, sequenced in a study of early T cells in non-severe SARS-CoV-2 infection. Each CDR3 protein is one row after TCRdb ran MiXCR on the 5' RACE reads. The sample lists 17,000 or so distinct CDR3 sequences; around 5.6% were seen once. This specimen was whole blood, taken at baseline. These receptors were taken from an adult who was a healthcare worker with PCR-confirmed SARS-CoV-2 infection or an uninfected control (not recorded which).

Many counts were recorded for this clonotype. V usage is TRBV10-3 and J usage is TRBJ1-3, with D possibly TRBD1 on 5 matching bases. Between the trimmed V and J ends, which lost 6 bases and 4 bases, there was a span of 10 bases. This CDR3 comprises 13 residues. Germline values: CDR1 ENHRY, CDR2 SYGVKD. CDR3 nucleotide sequence: TGTGCCATCAGCCCGACAGACGGAAACACCATATATTTT. It encodes CAISPTDGNTIYF.

This clonotype was seen a handful of times. The V call is TRBV2, the J call TRBJ2-1; 9 nucleotides align to TRBD2. The CDR3 loop spans 15 amino acids. The V gene end was trimmed by 8 bases and the J gene end by 0 bases; junction bases not matched to a gene: 5. CDR1 and CDR2 from the germline V gene are SNHLY and FYNNEI. The DNA of the CDR3 is TGTGCCAGCGGCAGCGGGGGGACCTCCTACAATGAGCAGTTCTTC. Its protein product is CASGSGGTSYNEQFF.

The chain couples TRBV5-1 to TRBJ1-1; D is unclear. Germline CDR1 SGHRS, CDR2 YFSETQ. Between the trimmed V and J ends, which lost 0 bases and 0 bases, there was a span of 3 bases. The length of the CDR3 is 13 residues. The CDR3 bases are TGCGCCAGCAGCTTGGAGGTGAACACTGAAGCTTTCTTT. Protein: CASSLEVNTEAFF.

Regarding this clonotype: With a much larger clone just one base away, this may be a read error. The chain recombines TRBV6-2 or TRBV6-3 with TRBJ1-6, with a tentative D call TRBD1 (5 bases). From germline, CDR1 is MNHEY and CDR2 SVGEGT. The CDR3 is 14 amino acids. The CDR3 DNA follows: TGTGCCAACAGTTTGCGGGACGGGGAATCACCCCTCCACTTT. This translates into CANSLRDGESPLHF.

The sample holds many counts of this clonotype. V gene TRBV6-4 combines with J gene TRBJ2-7; D may be TRBD1 or TRBD2 (5 bases each). CDR3 length: 16 residues. Per the germline V gene, CDR1 is MRHNA and CDR2 is SNTAGT. V was cut by 7 bases and J by 6 bases, with 25 bases left in between. As DNA, the CDR3 is TGTGCCAGCACTACGTACCGGGACCCCCCTCGTAGCGAGCAGTACTTC. This sequence encodes CASTTYRDPPRSEQYF.

This clonotype was observed many times. V and J are TRBV19 and TRBJ1-2; no firm D call. CDR3 length equals 11 residues. Trimming removed 4 bases from V and 0 bases from J, with 0 bases in between. Germline V gives CDR1 LNHDA, CDR2 SQIVND (reference sequence). The CDR3 loop reads CASSTNYGYTF. The CDR3 nucleotides are TGTGCCAGTAGTACTAACTATGGCTACACCTTC.

To note about this clonotype: A much larger clone is a single base away; this may be a read error. The V gene is TRBV12-3 or TRBV12-4, the J gene TRBJ1-2; 7 positions match TRBD1. This CDR3 has 14 amino acids. The CDR3, as DNA: TGTACCAGCAGTTTAGGGGGACAGATCTATGGCTACACCTTC. Protein product: CTSSLGGQIYGYTF.

This clonotype was seen ten or more times. For the CDR3, the DNA is TGTGCCAGCAGCTTCGACGGGCGGGGGAGCTACGAGCAGTACTTC. Its protein product is CASSFDGRGSYEQYF. This chain joins TRBV11-2 and TRBJ2-7; TRBD2 agrees at 7 bases. CDR1 is SGHAT, CDR2 FQNNGV, per germline. The CDR3 totals 15 residues. V was clipped by 3 bases and J by 3 bases; unmatched bases: 8.

This clonotype showed up many times. The chain employs TRBV27 and TRBJ2-5, with 9 bases that match TRBD1. V gave up 6 bases and J gave up 4 bases; unmatched junction bases: 3. The CDR3 sequence is 13 residues long. Germline CDR1 reads MNHEY; CDR2 reads SMNVEV (reference sequence). In DNA form, the CDR3 reads TGTGCCAGCAGCCCGGGACAGGGAGAGACCCAGTACTTC. Translation gives CASSPGQGETQYF.

In this sample, this clonotype turned up a few times. The chain carries TRBV4-2 and TRBJ1-5, with 8 nucleotides matching TRBD1. With 1 base clipped from V and 1 base from J, the junction kept 0 bases outside the gene matches. Germline V gives CDR1 LGHNA, CDR2 YNFKEQ. CDR3 length: 15 residues. CDR3 residues: CASSQGQGSNQPQHF. Written as DNA, the CDR3 is TGTGCCAGCAGCCAAGGACAGGGGAGCAATCAGCCCCAGCATTTT.

This clonotype was counted between two and nine times. This chain connects TRBV10-3 to TRBJ2-1, with 8 nucleotides matching TRBD1. The V gene's germline CDR1 is ENHRY and CDR2 SYGVKD. This CDR3 is built from 13 residues. Trimming removed 4 bases from V and 11 bases from J; junction bases left unmatched: 7. The CDR3 DNA is TGTGCCATCAGTGTGGACAGGGTGGAACAGCAGTTCTTC. This encodes CAISVDRVEQQFF.

This clonotype was counted ten times or more. The chain links TRBV7-8 to TRBJ2-7; either TRBD1 or TRBD2 may supply D (5 bases each). The CDR3 runs 16 residues. CDR1 is SGHVS, CDR2 FQNEAQ, per germline. V was trimmed by 6 bases and J by 6 bases, leaving 24 bases between them. This CDR3 is CASRSDQGLGSREQYF. CDR3 DNA sequence: TGTGCCAGCAGGTCCGATCAGGGTTTAGGGAGTCGCGAGCAGTACTTC.

This clonotype has ten or more counts. The rearrangement links TRBV24-1 to TRBJ2-3; 11 positions match TRBD1. The CDR3 covers 16 residues. The junction had 10 bases not matched to a gene; V was cut back by 4 bases and J by 8 bases. Germline lookup yields CDR1 KGHDR and CDR2 SFDVKD. Here the CDR3 DNA reads TGTGCCACCAGTGACGCGGGGACAGGGGGAAGAGGTACGCAGTATTTT. Translated: CATSDAGTGGRGTQYF.

This clonotype was counted ten times or more. This rearrangement joins TRBV6-6 to TRBJ1-5; no definite D call. Trimming removed 5 bases from V and 9 bases from J, with 11 bases in between. This CDR3 spans 12 amino acids. CDR1 and CDR2 from the germline V gene are MNHNY and SVGAGI (reference sequence). CDR3 residues: CASSLPPRPQHF. The CDR3, as DNA: TGTGCCAGCAGTCTCCCGCCTCGGCCCCAGCATTTT.

This clonotype is medium-sized within its sample. This CDR3 reads CSASSRTGPLFF. In DNA, the CDR3 is TGCAGTGCTAGCTCCAGGACAGGGCCGCTGTTTTTT. The gene calls are TRBV20-1 and TRBJ1-4, with TRBD1 matching over 8 bases. Germline CDR1 reads DFQATT; CDR2 reads SNEGSKA (reference sequence). The CDR3 consists of 12 residues. Trimming took 3 bases from V and 14 from J; bases not matched to a gene: 8.

This clonotype was detected many times. The rearrangement joins TRBV28 to TRBJ2-6; weak D call: TRBD1 (5 bases). Trimming stripped 1 base from V and 1 base from J, with 14 bases between. This CDR3 region has 18 residues. The germline V gene has CDR1 MDHEN and CDR2 SYDVKM. CDR3 protein: CASSLFADNLSGANVLTF. The CDR3 bases are TGTGCCAGCAGTTTATTCGCGGACAACCTTTCTGGGGCCAACGTCCTGACTTTC.

This clonotype was found many times. This CDR3 is CASKDRGNQPQHF. The CDR3 coding sequence is TGTGCCAGTAAGGACAGGGGGAATCAGCCCCAGCATTTT. V gene TRBV19 combines with J gene TRBJ1-5; 10 bases agree with TRBD1. Germline CDR1 is LNHDA and CDR2 is SQIVND (reference sequence). This CDR3 is 13 amino acids long. The trim removed 7 bases at V and 4 bases at J, leaving 1 base unmatched.

This clonotype was picked up a small number of times. The chain joins TRBV14 to TRBJ1-1, with 8 positions matching TRBD1. CDR1 and CDR2 (germline): SGHDN, FVKESK. This CDR3 spans 17 amino acids. With 1 base clipped from V and 0 bases from J, the junction kept 7 bases outside the gene matches. DNA for the CDR3: TGTGCCAGCAGCCAAGTGGTGACAGGGGCTTTGAACACTGAAGCTTTCTTT. Its protein is CASSQVVTGALNTEAFF.

This clonotype was picked up many times. The J gene is TRBJ1-5, the V gene TRBV9; D is possibly TRBD1 (5 bases). CDR3 length equals 15 residues. The V end lost 0 bases, the J end lost 6 bases, and 13 bases lay between the germline ends. The germline V gene has CDR1 SGDLS and CDR2 YYNGEE. CDR3 residues: CASSVAGFSGQPQHF. In DNA, the CDR3 is TGTGCCAGCAGCGTAGCAGGGTTTAGCGGTCAGCCCCAGCATTTT.

This clonotype was seen ten or more times. The chain combines TRBV4-1 with TRBJ1-3; D unresolved. The ends were cut back, 0 bases at V and 3 bases at J, with 9 bases in the middle. This CDR3 region has 15 residues. Germline loops: CDR1 MGHRA, CDR2 YSYEKL. CDR3 protein: CASSQERMSGNTIYF. For the CDR3, the DNA is TGCGCCAGCAGCCAAGAGCGGATGAGTGGAAACACCATATATTTT.

This clonotype has at least ten counts. The chain recombines TRBV10-3 with TRBJ1-1; D gene ambiguous. V lost 3 bases and J lost 1, with 6 bases in between. CDR3 length equals 13 residues. CDR1 ENHRY and CDR2 SYGVKD come from the germline V gene. CDR3 amino acids: CAISESGNTEAFF. The DNA of the CDR3 is TGTGCCATCAGTGAATCGGGGAACACTGAAGCTTTCTTT.

This clonotype was observed at least ten times. This rearrangement joins TRBV5-4 to TRBJ1-1, with 8 bases identical to TRBD1. The CDR3 sequence is 15 residues long. The junction had 8 bases not matched to a gene; V was cut back by 3 bases and J by 4 bases. Germline loops: CDR1 SGHNT, CDR2 YYREEE (reference sequence). CDR3 residues: CASSWAGGMGTEAFF. The CDR3 DNA reads TGTGCCAGCAGCTGGGCAGGGGGCATGGGCACTGAAGCTTTCTTT.

This clonotype was observed at least ten times. The chain has TRBV29-1 and TRBJ1-1; 9 nucleotides line up with TRBD1. CDR3 length: 13 residues. Germline loops: CDR1 SQVTM, CDR2 ANQGSEA. The V and J ends lost 7 bases and 4 bases, in that order; junction bases with no gene match: 7. The CDR3 bases are TGCAGCGGCATTATGACAGGGGGCACTGAAGCTTTCTTT. Translating gives CSGIMTGGTEAFF.